These T cell receptor beta chains were read from a single sample in a study of cytomegalovirus exposure and HLA in healthy donors. The assay was immunoSEQ multiplex PCR, and TCRdb's table has in-frame clones only and misses some. This sample contains around 110,000 clones. Input material: PBMCs. The receptors here all came from a man younger than 45 in good health and CMV-seronegative. CDR3s include the opening cysteine and the closing phenylalanine or tryptophan.

TRBJ2-1 TRBV9 CASSPLSRGSYNEQFF
TRBJ2-3 TRBV10-3 CAISDFPGLEPDTQYF
TRBJ2-1 TRBV4-2 CASSQPSGGGYNEQFF
TRBJ2-1 TRBV6-1 CATSAGPDNEQFF
TRBJ2-7 TRBV10-3 CAIRMGTGEYEQYF
TRBJ2-1 TRBV5-1 CASSSGPLGYNEQFF
TRBJ2-7 TRBV1 CTSSQDLPSTYEQYF
TRBJ1-2 TRBV6-1 CASRDRATGYTF
TRBJ2-1 TRBV5-4 CASSNTGTGAYNEQFF
TRBJ2-2 TRBV6-5 CASSEVNTGELFF
TRBJ2-5 TRBV7-8 CASSLRDRGGETQYF
TRBJ2-5 TRBV27 CASNAGKTQYF
TRBJ2-7 TRBV6-6 CASSIIQERYEQYF
TRBJ2-5 TRBV27 CASSLAFDSGETQYF
TRBJ1-2 TRBV7-2 CASSTGELGGYTF
TRBJ2-5 TRBV5-1 CASSLGTAYQETQYF
TRBJ2-3 TRBV19 CASSMVSYGTDTQYF
TRBJ2-5 TRBV18 CASSPPNGQETQYF
TRBJ1-5 TRBV19 CASSIYAVNSNQPQHF
TRBJ1-1 TRBV30 CAWSGSLNTEAFF
TRBJ2-5 TRBV6-1 CASSALRETQYF
TRBJ1-2 TRBV5-1 CASSPSGEYGYTF
TRBJ1-1 TRBV5-4 CASSLPGQANTEAFF
TRBJ1-5 TRBV7-2 CASSLGFGATNNQPQHF
TRBJ2-5 TRBV2 CASSARTGADQETQYF
TRBJ2-7 TRBV10-1 CASIWGLAENYEQYF
TRBJ1-2 TRBV19 CASSVTGAPGGYTF
TRBJ1-2 TRBV28 CAIENRDSNYGYTF
TRBJ2-5 TRBV29-1 CSAGLAGAETQYF
TRBJ2-2 TRBV5-6 CASSYRGHSIPGELFF
TRBJ1-2 TRBV28 CASSLSGAGNYGYTF
TRBJ1-1 TRBV19 CASSPGQALTEAFF